Below, 25 T cell receptor beta chains from the same sample are listed, as sequenced in a study of control samples from healthy donors and cancer patients. Some clones are missing from TCRdb's copy, which holds only in-frame ones; the method was immunoSEQ multiplex PCR. Among roughly 8,500 clones listed, 91% were seen once. Sequencing was performed on PBMCs. These TCRs come from a man in his 60s with colorectal cancer.

V usage is TRBV5-1 and J usage is TRBJ1-4; a possible D gene is TRBD1 (6 bases). CDR1 and CDR2 (germline): SGHRS, YFSETQ. V dropped 4 bases and J dropped 4 bases, with 11 bases sitting between them. This CDR3 comprises 14 residues. CDR3 residues: CASSPDSFNEKLFF. The DNA for the CDR3 is TGCGCCAGCAGCCCGGACAGTTTTAATGAAAAACTGTTTTTT.

The chain recombines TRBV7-9 with TRBJ1-2; TRBD1 is a possible D gene (5 bases). The CDR3 loop spans 12 amino acids. Trimming left V 4 bases short and J 10 bases short, with 13 bases between. The germline gives CDR1 SEHNR, CDR2 FQNEAQ (reference sequence). In nucleotides, the CDR3 is TGTGCCAGCAGCTACTCTAGGGGATCCTACACCTTC. This translates into CASSYSRGSYTF.

CDR3 DNA: TGTGCCAGCAGTGAATTGCCGGAGGAGACCCAGTACTTC. This encodes CASSELPEETQYF. V and J are TRBV6-4 and TRBJ2-5; D ambiguous. CDR3 length: 13 amino acids. CDR1 and CDR2 from the germline V gene are MRHNA and SNTAGT. V was clipped by 3 bases and J by 5 bases, with 10 bases between them.

The rearrangement links TRBV28 to TRBJ1-5, with D uncertain. CDR1 is MDHEN and CDR2 is SYDVKM in the germline V gene. CDR3 length: 16 amino acids. Trimming left V 0 bases short and J 4 bases short, with 13 bases between. The CDR3 nucleotides are TGTGCCAGCAGTTTATGGGGCAGTGGGTCAAATCAGCCCCAGCATTTT. It specifies CASSLWGSGSNQPQHF.

V gene TRBV2 combines with J gene TRBJ1-1; a possible D gene is TRBD1 (5 bases). The CDR3 covers 15 residues. Germline values: CDR1 SNHLY, CDR2 FYNNEI. The V gene lost 6 bases and the J gene lost 0 bases, with 14 bases spanning the gap. The CDR3 loop reads CASRRGGAVNTEAFF. CDR3 DNA: TGTGCCAGCAGGAGGGGAGGGGCGGTGAACACTGAAGCTTTCTTT.

The chain's CDR3 is CASSSLEGTGVFSGYEQYF. The CDR3 bases are TGTGCCAGCAGCTCCCTCGAGGGGACAGGGGTTTTCAGTGGGTACGAGCAGTACTTC. The V call is TRBV21-1, the J call TRBJ2-7; the D call of TRBD1 is as the table states it, not checked on the DNA. TRBV21-1 is a pseudogene segment. There are 19 residues in the CDR3.

The chain carries TRBV6-1 and TRBJ2-5; D not resolved. Germline CDR1 reads MNHNS; CDR2 reads SASEGT. The CDR3 length is 13 residues. V was trimmed by 3 bases and J by 5 bases, leaving 10 bases between them. CDR3: CASSENLVETQYF. CDR3 bases: TGTGCCAGCAGTGAGAACCTAGTGGAGACCCAGTACTTC.

The chain uses TRBV5-4 and TRBJ1-2, with TRBD1 as a possible D gene (5 bases). CDR3 size: 15 residues. Germline lookup yields CDR1 SGHNT and CDR2 YYREEE (reference sequence). V shed 0 bases and J shed 6 bases, with 15 bases lying between them. CDR3 amino acids: CASSLERSYRNGYTF. As DNA, the CDR3 is TGTGCCAGCAGCTTGGAACGGTCTTACAGGAATGGCTACACCTTC.

In its sample, this clone was seen once. J is TRBJ1-2 and V is TRBV6-2 or TRBV6-3; D may be TRBD1 (5 bases). Between the trimmed V and J ends, which lost 6 bases and 8 bases, there was a span of 10 bases. Germline-derived CDR1 and CDR2 are MNHEY and SVGEGT. The CDR3 has 11 residues. CDR3 residues: CASSPRQGYTF. For the CDR3, the DNA is TGTGCCAGCAGCCCCCGACAGGGCTACACCTTC.

V and J are TRBV27 and TRBJ1-4; 9 bases map to TRBD1. The CDR3 length is 14 residues. J lost 7 bases, V lost 5 bases, and 5 bases had no gene match. Per germline, CDR1 MNHEY and CDR2 SMNVEV (reference sequence). The CDR3 loop is CASSAGTGFEKLFF. CDR3 nucleotides: TGTGCCAGCAGTGCCGGGACAGGGTTTGAAAAACTGTTTTTT.

The V gene is TRBV6-6, the J gene TRBJ2-7; 13 positions agree with TRBD2. Trimming cost V 5 bases and J 6 bases; bases outside gene matches: 7. Looked up from germline, CDR1 is MNHNY and CDR2 is SVGAGI (reference sequence). The length of the CDR3 is 15 residues. DNA for the CDR3: TGTGCCAGCAGTCAAACTAGCGGGGGGGCGGCCGAGCAGTACTTC. This gives the protein CASSQTSGGAAEQYF.

The rearrangement links TRBV5-6 to TRBJ1-5, with 12 bases identical to TRBD1. CDR1 and CDR2 from the germline V gene are SGHDT and YYEEEE. The CDR3 is 19 amino acids. V dropped 0 bases and J dropped 6; count of bases not matched to a gene: 13. The CDR3 DNA reads as TGTGCCAGCAGCTTGGCTGTTGGGGACAGGGGGCGCCCCGCTCAGCCCCAGCATTTT. Translation: CASSLAVGDRGRPAQPQHF.

The genes are TRBV2 and TRBJ1-1; tentatively, D is TRBD1 (5 bases). From germline, CDR1 is SNHLY and CDR2 FYNNEI. This CDR3 has 14 amino acids. V gave up 3 bases and J gave up 8 bases, with 16 bases separating them. In DNA, the CDR3 is TGTGCCAGCAGTGATAACAGGTTGGAGGGGGAAGCTTTCTTT. Protein: CASSDNRLEGEAFF.

This chain links TRBV5-6 with TRBJ1-1; D gene uncertain. Germline V CDR1 and CDR2: SGHDT, YYEEEE. The CDR3 runs 17 residues. V was cut by 3 bases and J by 0 bases, with 18 bases left in between. Here the CDR3 reads CASSSTAKGLMNTEAFF. In DNA, the CDR3 is TGTGCCAGCAGCTCTACGGCGAAGGGCCTCATGAACACTGAAGCTTTCTTT.

J is TRBJ1-2 and V is TRBV6-5, with D possibly TRBD1 on 5 matching bases. CDR3 length: 15 amino acids. Germline CDR1 and CDR2: MNHEY and SVGAGI. V dropped 10 bases and J dropped 2 bases, with 20 bases sitting between them. The CDR3: CANQSYLGLNYGYTF. CDR3 bases: TGTGCCAACCAGAGCTACCTGGGACTGAACTATGGCTACACCTTC.

The chain has TRBV5-4 and TRBJ2-3; D gene ambiguous. This CDR3 has 13 residues. CDR1 is SGHNT and CDR2 is YYREEE in the germline V gene (reference sequence). The V end lost 3 bases, the J end lost 4 bases, and 9 bases lay between the germline ends. For the CDR3, the DNA is TGTGCCAGCAGCTACGACTCCGCAGATACGCAGTATTTT. Protein product: CASSYDSADTQYF.

In this sample, this clone turned up once. The gene calls are TRBV3-1 (or the pseudogene TRBV3-2) and TRBJ2-7; D might be TRBD1 (6 bases). CDR1 and CDR2 (germline): LGHDT, YNNKEL (reference sequence). Between the trimmed V and J ends, which lost 3 bases and 0 bases, there was a span of 12 bases. The CDR3 runs to 15 residues. The chain's CDR3 is CASSQITGSSYEQYF. The CDR3 nucleotides read TGTGCCAGCAGCCAGATTACAGGGAGCTCCTACGAGCAGTACTTC.

The V and J genes are TRBV7-9 and TRBJ2-5; 9 bases are shared with TRBD2. After removal of 5 bases from V and 5 bases from J, the junction contained 6 bases not matched to a gene. This CDR3 region has 14 residues. Germline CDR1 reads SEHNR; CDR2 reads FQNEAQ (reference sequence). CDR3 nucleotide sequence: TGTGCCAGCAGCCCGCGGGGGGGCGGGGAGACCCAGTACTTC. It is translated as CASSPRGGGETQYF.

This clone was recorded once. The chain has TRBV5-1 and TRBJ2-5; 8 positions match TRBD1. V gave up 0 bases and J gave up 4 bases; unmatched junction bases: 5. Per the germline V gene, CDR1 is SGHRS and CDR2 is YFSETQ. The CDR3 runs to 15 residues. CDR3 loop: CASSLGDDRGETQYF. Written as DNA, the CDR3 is TGCGCCAGCAGCTTGGGGGATGACAGGGGAGAGACCCAGTACTTC.

The CDR3 protein is CASSLRTGDFYGYTF. In nucleotides, the CDR3 is TGTGCCAGCAGCCTTCGGACAGGGGATTTCTATGGCTACACCTTC. The V call is TRBV5-4, the J call TRBJ1-2, with TRBD1 identical over 9 bases. Per germline, CDR1 SGHNT and CDR2 YYREEE (reference sequence). This CDR3 has 15 amino acids. The junction had 8 bases not matched to a gene; V was cut back by 4 bases and J by 4 bases.

The table lists this clone with a count of one. The chain combines TRBV10-3 with TRBJ1-3; a weak D match, TRBD1 (6 bases). Germline loops: CDR1 ENHRY, CDR2 SYGVKD. The CDR3 loop spans 13 amino acids. Trimming removed 8 bases from V and 4 bases from J, with 12 bases in between. The CDR3 DNA sequence: TGTGCCATCGGACAGAATCCGGGAAACACCATATATTTT. As protein: CAIGQNPGNTIYF.

The chain carries TRBV7-8 and TRBJ1-5; 7 bases map to TRBD1. After removal of 3 bases from V and 2 bases from J, the junction contained 10 bases not matched to a gene. Germline V gene data show CDR1 as SGHVS and CDR2 as FQNEAQ. The length of the CDR3 is 17 residues. Here the CDR3 reads CASSFSTGAWGNQPQHF. The CDR3, as DNA: TGTGCCAGCAGCTTTAGTACAGGGGCTTGGGGCAATCAGCCCCAGCATTTT.

J is TRBJ2-5 and V is TRBV4-3, with 7 bases identical to TRBD2. CDR3 length equals 15 residues. Losses at the gene ends were 2 bases for V and 2 bases for J; bases not matched to a gene: 5. Germline values: CDR1 LGHNA, CDR2 YSLEER. CDR3 sequence reads: CASSQSGTTQETQYF. Written as DNA, the CDR3 is TGCGCCAGCAGCCAATCCGGGACTACTCAAGAGACCCAGTACTTC.

The chain couples TRBV20-1 to TRBJ2-3; D may be TRBD2 (5 bases). The CDR3 contains 12 residues. The germline V gene encodes CDR1 DFQATT and CDR2 SNEGSKA (reference sequence). With 3 bases removed from V and 5 bases from J, the gap between germline ends came to 9 bases. The CDR3 coding sequence is TGCAGTGCTAGTCCCCGGGGAGATACGCAGTATTTT. Encoded protein: CSASPRGDTQYF.

This clone was found once. The chain employs TRBV6-6 and TRBJ2-4; possible D gene TRBD2, 6 bases. Trimming cost V 1 base and J 0 bases, with 7 bases left between them. CDR1 MNHNY and CDR2 SVGAGI come from the germline V gene (reference sequence). This CDR3 spans 15 amino acids. CDR3 sequence: CASSYLGLAKNIQYF. The CDR3 DNA reads as TGTGCCAGCAGTTACTTGGGACTAGCCAAAAACATTCAGTACTTC.